The T cell receptor beta chain under discussion was sequenced for a study of cytomegalovirus exposure and HLA in healthy donors. A note on this clone: What it binds is unknown.

Study results and caveats: Productive status was seen about 87% or about 30% of the time for most TCR beta V segments in an earlier analysis. The study found most TCR sequences rare, yet found some public TCRs in many donors. The likely origin of a cluster of highly shared sequence variants was a sequencing artifact.

The J segment lost 10 bases and the V segment lost 5 bases, leaving 8 bases of the junction unmatched. Germline CDR1 is SGHTA and CDR2 is FQGTGA. The CDR3 sequence is 15 residues long. The PCR used 60 Vbeta and 13 Jbeta primers. Profiled with immunoSEQ multiplex PCR; TCRdb holds only in-frame clones, not every one. This sample has 150,000 to 200,000 clones, with 75% to 90% found just once. The TCR sequence derives from a woman in her 50s in good health and CMV-seropositive. This chain uses TRBV7-3 with TRBJ1-6, with 10 bases aligning to TRBD1. Sequencing was done on a sample of PBMCs. In DNA, the CDR3 is TGTGCCAGCAGCCTAGGACAGGGGGGAGAGTCACCCCTCCACTTT. Its protein product is CASSLGQGGESPLHF.